The TCR beta chain under discussion was sequenced for a study of CD8+CD57+ T cells in acquired aplastic anemia. The overall study: Recorded DNA amounts for sorted CD4+ and CD8+ cells had an average of 3.2 ug.

Turning to this clonotype: Its target is not known.

Only patients with CD8+CD57+ cell expansion on flow cytometry were chosen for sequencing. In all patients, the disease was severe acquired aplastic anemia. Among the patients, none had received any therapy at the time of blood sampling. The template used for profiling TCR beta VDJ and CDR3 was genomic DNA. TCRdb fed the reads into MiXCR, producing one record per CDR3 protein. The data show about 190,000 distinct CDR3 sequences, roughly half seen once. Germline V CDR1 and CDR2: SQVTM, ANQGSEA. The J segment lost 6 bases and the V segment lost 7 bases, leaving 4 bases of the junction unmatched. The CDR3 is 13 amino acids. Study results and limitations: The same twenty-nine CD8+ CDR3 sequences occurred in patients and in controls.

This chain uses TRBV29-1 with TRBJ2-2; 11 bases are a match to TRBD2. The source material was sorted CD4+, CD8+, or CD8+CD57+ T cells (not recorded which) from PBMCs. The sequence derives from a human donor with aplastic anemia. The CDR3 spells CSGHSGGAGELFF. The CDR3 DNA is TGCAGCGGACATAGCGGGGGGGCCGGGGAGCTGTTTTTT.